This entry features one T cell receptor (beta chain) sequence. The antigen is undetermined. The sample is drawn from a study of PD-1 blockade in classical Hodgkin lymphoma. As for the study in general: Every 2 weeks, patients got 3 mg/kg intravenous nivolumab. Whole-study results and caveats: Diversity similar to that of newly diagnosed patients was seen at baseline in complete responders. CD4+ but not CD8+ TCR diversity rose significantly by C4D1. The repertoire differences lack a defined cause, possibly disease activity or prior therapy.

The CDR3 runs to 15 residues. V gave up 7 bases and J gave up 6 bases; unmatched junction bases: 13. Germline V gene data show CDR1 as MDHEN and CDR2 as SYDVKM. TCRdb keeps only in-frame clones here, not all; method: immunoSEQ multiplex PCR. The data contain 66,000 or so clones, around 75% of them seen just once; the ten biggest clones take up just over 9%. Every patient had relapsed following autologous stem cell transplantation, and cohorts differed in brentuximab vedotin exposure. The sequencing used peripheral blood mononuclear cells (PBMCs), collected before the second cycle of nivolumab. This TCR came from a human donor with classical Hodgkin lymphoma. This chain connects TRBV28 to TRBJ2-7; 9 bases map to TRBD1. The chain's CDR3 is CASISAGTGSLEQYF. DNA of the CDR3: TGTGCCAGCATCTCAGCCGGGACAGGGAGTCTCGAGCAGTACTTC.